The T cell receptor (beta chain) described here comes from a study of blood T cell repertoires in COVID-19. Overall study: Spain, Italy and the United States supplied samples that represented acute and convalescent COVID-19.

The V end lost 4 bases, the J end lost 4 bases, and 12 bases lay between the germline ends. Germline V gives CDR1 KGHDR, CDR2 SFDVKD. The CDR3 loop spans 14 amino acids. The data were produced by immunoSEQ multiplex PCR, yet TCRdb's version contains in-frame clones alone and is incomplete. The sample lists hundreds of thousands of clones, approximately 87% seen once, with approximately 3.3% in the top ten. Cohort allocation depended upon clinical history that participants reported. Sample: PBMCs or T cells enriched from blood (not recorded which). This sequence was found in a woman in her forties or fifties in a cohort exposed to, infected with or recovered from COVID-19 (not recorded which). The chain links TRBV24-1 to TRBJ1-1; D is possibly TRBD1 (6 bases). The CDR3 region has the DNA TGTGCCACCAGTGACCACGGCAGGGGCACTGAAGCTTTCTTT. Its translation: CATSDHGRGTEAFF.